This TCR beta chain was identified during a study of control samples from healthy donors and cancer patients. Sequencing was performed with immunoSEQ multiplex PCR; in TCRdb, only in-frame clones are kept and a portion is missing. The sample records around 51,000 clones, about four fifths being singletons. The sample was blood. The receptor was isolated from a man between 65 and 85 years old in good health.

CDR3 residues: CASSLDNQVTEAFF. As DNA, the CDR3 is TGTGCCAGCAGCTTAGATAATCAGGTGACTGAAGCTTTCTTT. The chain is built from TRBV7-8 and TRBJ1-1, with unresolved D. The CDR3 runs to 14 residues. CDR1 SGHVS and CDR2 FQNEAQ come from the germline V gene. With 1 base removed from V and 5 bases from J, the gap between germline ends came to 11 bases.